The 5 T cell receptor beta chains given below trace back to one sample, sequenced in a study of CD8 T cells in ankylosing spondylitis. From the 5' RACE reads, TCRdb called clonotypes with MiXCR, one entry per CDR3 protein. The sample lists more than 25,000 distinct CDR3 sequences, 12% to 15% occurring once. Sequenced material: blood. Receptors originate from a male donor with ankylosing spondylitis or in good health (not recorded which).

This chain uses TRBV5-4 with TRBJ2-2; D tentatively reads TRBD1 or TRBD2 (5 bases each). The CDR3 consists of 17 residues. Germline V CDR1 and CDR2: SGHNT, YYREEE (reference sequence). V dropped 3 bases and J dropped 4 bases, with 19 bases sitting between them. CDR3 DNA: TGTGCCAGCAGCTCCAACGCCGGGACCCGAAGCACCGGGGAGCTGTTTTTT. The encoded protein is CASSSNAGTRSTGELFF.

In its sample, this clonotype was seen a few times. This chain links TRBV28 with TRBJ2-3, with 11 bases aligning to TRBD1. The trim removed 6 bases at V and 5 bases at J, leaving 7 bases unmatched. Per the germline V gene, CDR1 is MDHEN and CDR2 is SYDVKM. The CDR3 is made up of 15 amino acids. DNA of the CDR3: TGTGCCAGCAGCTTAGGGGGACAGGGGGGAGATACGCAGTATTTT. It codes for CASSLGGQGGDTQYF.

CDR3 coding DNA: TGTGCCAGCAGTCCAGGGACTCCCAAGGAGACCCAGTACTTC. Protein sequence: CASSPGTPKETQYF. V usage is TRBV28 and J usage is TRBJ2-5; D perhaps matches TRBD2 (6 bases). Germline V gene lookup returns CDR1 MDHEN and CDR2 SYDVKM. The CDR3 length is 14 residues. The V gene lost 5 bases and the J gene lost 5 bases, with 15 bases spanning the gap.

The genes are TRBV18 and TRBJ1-1, with D possibly matching TRBD1 (5 bases). Germline-derived CDR1 and CDR2 are KGHSH and LQKENI. CDR3 length equals 13 residues. V lost 5 bases to trimming and J lost 1 base, with 8 bases between them. The CDR3 is CASSYDRNTEAFF. CDR3 DNA sequence: TGTGCCAGCTCATACGACAGGAACACTGAAGCTTTCTTT.

In this sample, this clonotype turned up a few times. The gene calls are TRBV29-1 and TRBJ2-3; no definite D call. The V gene lost 4 bases and the J gene lost 0 bases, with 5 bases spanning the gap. Germline CDR1 SQVTM, CDR2 ANQGSEA. The CDR3 consists of 12 residues. In nucleotides, the CDR3 is TGCAGCGTTGTCGGGAGCACAGATACGCAGTATTTT. Protein: CSVVGSTDTQYF.